These 3 T cell receptor beta chains were all obtained from the same sample, sequenced in a study of STAT5B mutations in CD4+ large granular lymphocyte leukemia. Produced via immunoSEQ multiplex PCR; TCRdb's table is partial and in-frame only. The data contain fewer than 50,000 clones, about 80% of them singletons. The material sequenced was CD4+ T cells from blood buffy coats. The receptors shown here come from a human donor in good health.

J is TRBJ1-1 and V is TRBV6-1; D is unclear. Germline lookup yields CDR1 MNHNS and CDR2 SASEGT. The CDR3 loop spans 13 amino acids. Trimming stripped 6 bases from V and 1 base from J, with 9 bases between. CDR3 sequence: CASRKDGNTEAFF. Here the CDR3 DNA reads TGTGCCAGCAGGAAAGACGGGAACACTGAAGCTTTCTTT.

The chain employs TRBV5-4 and TRBJ2-7; TRBD2 matches at 8 bases. Germline V gene sequence: CDR1 SGHNT, CDR2 YYREEE (reference sequence). The CDR3 runs to 14 residues. Unmatched junction bases numbered 8, after V lost 4 bases and J lost 5 bases. In DNA, the CDR3 is TGTGCCAGCAGCCAACCGGGACTAGGCGACGAGCAGTACTTC. Its translation: CASSQPGLGDEQYF.

This clone appeared a single time. The chain has TRBV15 and TRBJ2-7, with 12 positions matching TRBD1. The CDR3 is 18 residues long. Per germline, CDR1 LNHNV and CDR2 YYDKDF (reference sequence). V dropped 4 bases and J dropped 7; count of bases not matched to a gene: 17. The CDR3 protein is CATSNPKGPGQGAREQYF. As DNA, the CDR3 is TGTGCCACCAGCAATCCTAAGGGACCGGGACAGGGGGCAAGGGAGCAGTACTTC.